This T cell receptor (beta chain) was observed in a study of HIV-infected patients and healthy controls. cDNA was made from about 500 ng RNA using alpha and beta constant primers. Each of the alpha and beta chains got its own library through chain-specific third strand synthesis with indices. TCRdb re-derived calls from the 5' RACE reads in MiXCR, one entry per CDR3 protein. The table has fewer than 20,000 distinct CDR3 sequences, 12% seen once. No cell fractionation was done, so the repertoire covers all unsorted peripheral blood T cells. As controls, nine to eleven uninfected healthy donors gave samples, and a handful of gave two samples 3 to 4 months apart. Findings and caveats of the study: Compared with untreated HIV+ repertoires, healthy controls showed roughly threefold more distinct CDR3s and higher Shannon diversity. HIV+ repertoires were severely depleted of MAIT alpha-chain CDR3s, unlike healthy controls. HIV-infected repertoires had significantly higher mean Gini indices than controls, possibly reflecting oligoclonality.

This clonotype occurred many times. Its matching antigen is unknown. Sample: blood. This TCR came from an adult in good health.

CDR3 DNA sequence: TGTGCCAGCAGCAAATATAGGGAGCTTTACGGTGGGGCCAACGTCCTGACTTTC. Encoded protein: CASSKYRELYGGANVLTF. This chain links TRBV21-1 with TRBJ2-6; the D segment call TRBD2 is taken from the table without a DNA check. TRBV21-1 is listed as a pseudogene. CDR3 length: 18 amino acids.